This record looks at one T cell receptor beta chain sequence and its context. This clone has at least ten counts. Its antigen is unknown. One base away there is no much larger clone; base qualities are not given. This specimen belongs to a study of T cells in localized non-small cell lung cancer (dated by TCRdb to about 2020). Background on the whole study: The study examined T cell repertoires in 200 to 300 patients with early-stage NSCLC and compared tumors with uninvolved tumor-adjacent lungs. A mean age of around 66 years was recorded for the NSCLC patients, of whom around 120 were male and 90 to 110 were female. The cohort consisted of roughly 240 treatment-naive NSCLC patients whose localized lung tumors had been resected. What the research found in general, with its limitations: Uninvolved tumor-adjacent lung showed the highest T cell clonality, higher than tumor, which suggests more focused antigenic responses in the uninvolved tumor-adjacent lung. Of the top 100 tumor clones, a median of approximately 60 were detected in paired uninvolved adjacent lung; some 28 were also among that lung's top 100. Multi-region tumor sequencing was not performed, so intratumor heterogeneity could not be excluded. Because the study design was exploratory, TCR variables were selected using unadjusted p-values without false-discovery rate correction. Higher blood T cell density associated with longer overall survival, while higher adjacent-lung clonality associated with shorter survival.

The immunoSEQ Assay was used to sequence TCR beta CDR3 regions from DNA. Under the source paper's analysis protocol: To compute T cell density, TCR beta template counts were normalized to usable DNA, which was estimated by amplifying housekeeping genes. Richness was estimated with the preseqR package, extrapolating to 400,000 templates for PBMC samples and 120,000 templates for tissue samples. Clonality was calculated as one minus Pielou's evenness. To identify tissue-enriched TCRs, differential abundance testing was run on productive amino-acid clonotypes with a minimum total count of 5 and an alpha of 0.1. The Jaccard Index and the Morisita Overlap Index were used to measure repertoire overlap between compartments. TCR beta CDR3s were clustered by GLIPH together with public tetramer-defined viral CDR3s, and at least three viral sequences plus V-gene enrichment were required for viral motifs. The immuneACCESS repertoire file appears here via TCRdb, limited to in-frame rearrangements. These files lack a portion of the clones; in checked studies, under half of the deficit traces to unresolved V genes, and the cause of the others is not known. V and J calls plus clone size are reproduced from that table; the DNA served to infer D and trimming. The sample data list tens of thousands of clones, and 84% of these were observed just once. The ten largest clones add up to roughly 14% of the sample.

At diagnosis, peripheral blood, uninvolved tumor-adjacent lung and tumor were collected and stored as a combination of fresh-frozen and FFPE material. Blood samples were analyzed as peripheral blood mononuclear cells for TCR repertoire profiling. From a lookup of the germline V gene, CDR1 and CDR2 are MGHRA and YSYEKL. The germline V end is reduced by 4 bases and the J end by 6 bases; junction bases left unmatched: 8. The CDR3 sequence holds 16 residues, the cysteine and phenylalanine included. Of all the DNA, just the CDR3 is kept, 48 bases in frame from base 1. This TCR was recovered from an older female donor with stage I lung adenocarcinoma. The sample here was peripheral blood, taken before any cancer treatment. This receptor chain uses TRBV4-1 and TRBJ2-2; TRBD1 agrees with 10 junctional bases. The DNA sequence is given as TGCGCCAGCAGCCGGGACAGGGGAAAGGGTCCCGGGGAGCTGTTTTTT. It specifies CASSRDRGKGPGELFF.